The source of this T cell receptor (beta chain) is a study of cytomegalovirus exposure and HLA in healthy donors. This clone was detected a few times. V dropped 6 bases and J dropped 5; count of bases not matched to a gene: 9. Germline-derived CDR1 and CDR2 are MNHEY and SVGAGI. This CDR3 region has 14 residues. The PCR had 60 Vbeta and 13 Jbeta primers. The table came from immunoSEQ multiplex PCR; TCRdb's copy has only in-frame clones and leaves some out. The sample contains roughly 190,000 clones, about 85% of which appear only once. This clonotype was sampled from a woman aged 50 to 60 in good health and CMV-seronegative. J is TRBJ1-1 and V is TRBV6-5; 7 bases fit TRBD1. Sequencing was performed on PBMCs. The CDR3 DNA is TGTGCCAGCAGAAAACAGGGGCGTAGGACTGAAGCTTTCTTT. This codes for CASRKQGRRTEAFF.